The rows below give T cell receptor beta chains drawn from one sample of a study of PD-L1 blockade in urothelial cancer. TCRdb keeps only in-frame clones here, not all; method: immunoSEQ multiplex PCR. Found here are about 38,000 clones, about 85% of them singletons; the top ten hold nearly 15%. Sample: PBMCs, taken around atezolizumab (anti-PD-L1) treatment. Source of these receptors: a man at least 80 years old with urothelial cancer. Both conserved end residues are part of each CDR3. A D gene is named only where the DNA matches it firmly.

d_call | j_call | v_call | cdr3_aa | cdr3_nt
TRBD2 | TRBJ2-1 | TRBV12-5 | CASGRTSGYNEQFF | TGTGCTAGTGGTCGGACTAGCGGTTACAATGAGCAGTTCTTC
. | TRBJ2-3 | TRBV19 | CASTGNTDTQYF | TGTGCCAGTACCGGGAATACAGATACGCAGTATTTT
. | TRBJ2-3 | TRBV19 | CASSMDRGSTDTQYF | TGTGCCAGTAGTATGGACAGAGGTAGCACAGATACGCAGTATTTT
. | TRBJ1-1 | TRBV28 | CASIRVGENTEAFF | TGTGCCAGCATCCGGGTAGGGGAGAACACTGAAGCTTTCTTT
TRBD1 | TRBJ1-1 | TRBV7-9 | CASSPWGQGDTEAFF | TGTGCCAGCAGCCCCTGGGGACAGGGAGACACTGAAGCTTTCTTT
TRBD1 | TRBJ2-7 | TRBV2 | CASSWGQGASYEQYF | TGTGCCAGCAGTTGGGGACAGGGGGCTTCCTACGAGCAGTACTTC
TRBD1 | TRBJ1-5 | TRBV4-1 | CASSAVRDRSQPQHF | TGCGCCAGCAGCGCCGTTCGGGACAGGTCGCAGCCCCAGCATTTT
TRBD1 | TRBJ1-3 | TRBV9 | CASSLTGEGNTIYF | TGTGCCAGCAGCTTAACAGGGGAAGGAAACACCATATATTTT
. | TRBJ1-2 | TRBV21-1 | CASSKAISPEGYGYTF | TGTGCCAGCAGCAAAGCGATCAGCCCCGAGGGCTATGGCTACACCTTC
TRBD2 | TRBJ2-1 | TRBV5-1 | CASSLGLKNEQFF | TGCGCCAGCAGCCTGGGACTAAAGAATGAGCAGTTCTTC
. | TRBJ2-3 | TRBV10-2 | CASSVADRVSDTQYF | TGCGCCAGCAGCGTAGCTGATCGGGTGTCAGATACGCAGTATTTT
TRBD1 | TRBJ1-4 | TRBV30 | CAWSGVTGTNEKLFF | TGTGCCTGGAGCGGAGTGACAGGGACCAATGAAAAACTGTTTTTT
TRBD1 | TRBJ2-5 | TRBV9 | CASSVEGQGLWETQYF | TGTGCCAGCAGCGTAGAGGGACAGGGGTTATGGGAGACCCAGTACTTC
TRBD1 | TRBJ2-7 | TRBV27 | CASSPPDREYEQYF | TGTGCCAGCAGTCCCCCTGACAGGGAATACGAGCAGTACTTC
. | TRBJ2-7 | TRBV5-1 | CASSRSGPSEEQYF | TGCGCCAGCAGCAGAAGCGGGCCATCGGAAGAGCAGTACTTC
. | TRBJ2-2 | TRBV27 | CASRLGSTGELFF | TGTGCCAGTAGATTAGGCTCCACCGGGGAGCTGTTTTTT
TRBD2 | TRBJ2-1 | TRBV7-2 | CASSPTSGSSYNEQFF | TGTGCCAGCAGTCCGACTAGCGGGAGCTCCTACAATGAGCAGTTCTTC